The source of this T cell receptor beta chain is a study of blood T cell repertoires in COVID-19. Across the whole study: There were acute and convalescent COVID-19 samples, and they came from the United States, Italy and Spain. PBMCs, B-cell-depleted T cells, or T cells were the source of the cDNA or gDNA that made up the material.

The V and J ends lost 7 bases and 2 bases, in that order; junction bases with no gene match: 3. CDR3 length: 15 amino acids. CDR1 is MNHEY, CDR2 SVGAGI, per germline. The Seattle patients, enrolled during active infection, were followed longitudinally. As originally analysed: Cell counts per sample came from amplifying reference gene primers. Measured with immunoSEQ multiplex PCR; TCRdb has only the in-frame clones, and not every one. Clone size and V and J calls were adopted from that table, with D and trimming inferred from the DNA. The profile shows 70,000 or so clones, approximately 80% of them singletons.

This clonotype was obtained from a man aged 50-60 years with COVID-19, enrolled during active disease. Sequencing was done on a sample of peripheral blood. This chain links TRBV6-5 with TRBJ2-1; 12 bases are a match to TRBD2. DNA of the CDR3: TGTGCCAGCACCCGGACTAGCGGGACCTACAATGAGCAGTTCTTC. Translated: CASTRTSGTYNEQFF.